The 27 T cell receptor beta chains below were found in one sample sequenced in a study of blood T cell repertoires in COVID-19 (dated by TCRdb to about 2020). The library relied on the immunoSEQ multiplex PCR assay. TCRdb's version of the immuneACCESS table is confined to in-frame rearrangements and falls short of the full clone set. An unresolved V gene accounts for under half of the shortfall where checked; the remainder is of unknown origin. This sample comprises about 180,000 clones, approximately 83% of them detected only once. The top ten clones comprise roughly 7.2% of the sample. Sequencing was performed on peripheral blood. These TCRs come from a woman aged 40 to 50 with COVID-19, enrolled during active disease.

The chain carries TRBV6-5 and TRBJ1-1, with 8 bases fitting TRBD1. Germline V gene lookup returns CDR1 MNHEY and CDR2 SVGAGI. The CDR3 is made up of 12 amino acids. V lost 10 bases and J lost 3; bases outside the gene matches: 4. CDR3: CATRQGYTEAFF. CDR3 nucleotide sequence: TGTGCCACCCGACAGGGGTACACTGAAGCTTTCTTT.

This clone appeared a single time. The DNA of the CDR3 is TGTGCCACCAGTGTTGGCTTTTCAACTAATGAAAAACTGTTTTTT. Amino acid sequence: CATSVGFSTNEKLFF. The rearrangement joins TRBV24-1 to TRBJ1-4; D call uncertain. The CDR3 is 15 residues long. CDR1 is KGHDR and CDR2 is SFDVKD in the germline V gene. V lost 5 bases, J lost 0 bases, and 9 bases lay in between.

This clone was detected only a few times. V is TRBV7-9 and J is TRBJ2-7; D uncertain. Germline CDR1 reads SEHNR; CDR2 reads FQNEAQ (reference sequence). The V end was cut by 2 bases, the J end by 7 bases, with 9 bases between. The CDR3 runs 12 residues. The DNA of the CDR3 is TGTGCCAGCAGCTTAATTGGGCTGGAGCAGTACTTC. Translated, it gives CASSLIGLEQYF.

The rearrangement joins TRBV5-4 to TRBJ2-3; TRBD1 matches at 8 bases. Germline-derived CDR1 and CDR2 are SGHNT and YYREEE (reference sequence). The CDR3 is 15 residues long. Germline trimming cut 0 bases from V and 5 bases from J; bases unmatched to any gene: 5. The CDR3 reads CASSLGRGQVDTQYF. The CDR3 nucleotides are TGTGCCAGCAGCTTGGGACGGGGACAGGTAGATACGCAGTATTTT. The entire variable domain, with the rest obtained from reference TRBV5-4 and TRBJ2-3, is as follows: ETGVTQSPTHLIKTRGQQVTLRCSSQSGHNTVSWYQQALGQGPQFIFQYYREEENGRGNFPPRFSGLQFPNYSSELNVNALELDDSALYLCASSLGRGQVDTQYFGPGTRLTVL.

On this clone: This CDR3 is also generated by other DNA sequences in the sample. The CDR3 coding sequence is TGTGCCAGCTCACCGGACAGGGACCAGCCCCAGCATTTT. This gives the protein CASSPDRDQPQHF. The chain combines TRBV18 with TRBJ1-5; 8 positions match TRBD1. After removal of 3 bases from V and 7 bases from J, the junction contained 2 bases not matched to a gene. The CDR3 extends over 13 amino acids. Germline V lookup: CDR1 KGHSH, CDR2 LQKENI.

The rearrangement uses TRBV11-2 and TRBJ2-1; D might be TRBD1 (6 bases). The CDR3 contains 13 residues. V lost 5 bases and J 5 bases, leaving 10 bases between the germline ends. CDR1 and CDR2 from the germline V gene are SGHAT and FQNNGV. CDR3 loop: CASSNQGNNEQFF. CDR3 DNA sequence: TGTGCCAGCAGCAACCAGGGGAACAATGAGCAGTTCTTC.

The rearrangement links TRBV27 to TRBJ2-7; no clear D gene. Per the germline V gene, CDR1 is MNHEY and CDR2 is SMNVEV (reference sequence). The ends were cut back, 4 bases at V and 2 bases at J, with 6 bases in the middle. The CDR3 loop spans 12 amino acids. DNA for the CDR3: TGTGCCAGCAGTTCCACAGCCTACGAGCAGTACTTC. Translated: CASSSTAYEQYF.

The chain employs TRBV11-3 and TRBJ2-3; D is perhaps TRBD2 (6 bases). The CDR3 spans 15 residues. The V gene's germline CDR1 is SGHNT and CDR2 YENEEA. Trimming shortened V by 5 bases and J by 6 bases, and 18 bases separated the two germline ends. For the CDR3, the DNA is TGTGCCAGCAGCGACCGTCGGGGAGGTGGGGATACGCAGTATTTT. It codes for CASSDRRGGGDTQYF.

This clone has a single count. This sequence joins TRBV25-1 and TRBJ1-5, with D possibly TRBD1 on 6 matching bases. The V and J ends lost 5 bases and 7 bases respectively, with 18 bases between them. Germline V gene data show CDR1 as MGHDK and CDR2 as SYGVNS. This CDR3 contains 15 residues. Here the CDR3 DNA reads TGTGCCAGCAGTCCGGCTGGAGGGGGAGGGCAGCCCCAGCATTTT. This translates into CASSPAGGGGQPQHF.

This clone was picked up many times. The chain is built from TRBV19 and TRBJ2-1; D is undetermined. The CDR3 totals 15 residues. V lost 0 bases and J 3 bases, leaving 9 bases between the germline ends. Per the germline V gene, CDR1 is LNHDA and CDR2 is SQIVND (reference sequence). The chain's CDR3 is CASSIDNPGYNEQFF. As DNA, the CDR3 is TGTGCCAGTAGTATAGATAACCCCGGCTACAATGAGCAGTTCTTC.

V is TRBV5-6 and J is TRBJ1-2; 8 bases fit TRBD1. Trimming at V came to 4 bases and at J to 3 bases, leaving 14 bases not matched to a gene. Per germline, CDR1 SGHDT and CDR2 YYEEEE. The length of the CDR3 is 17 residues. For the CDR3, the DNA is TGTGCCAGCAGCCCACCTGGACAGGGAGAGTTGGACTATGGCTACACCTTC. Its protein is CASSPPGQGELDYGYTF. Using reference TRBV5-6 and TRBJ1-2 for the parts outside the CDR3, the full variable domain is DAGVTQSPTHLIKTRGQQVTLRCSPKSGHDTVSWYQQALGQGPQFIFQYYEEEERQRGNFPDRFSGHQFPNYSSELNVNALLLGDSALYLCASSPPGQGELDYGYTFGSGTRLTVV.

CDR3 sequence reads: CASSLSSLSTDTQYF. The CDR3 nucleotides read TGTGCCAGCAGCTTATCTTCTCTTAGCACAGATACGCAGTATTTT. The chain combines TRBV9 with TRBJ2-3; D not resolved. Trimming removed 4 bases at V and 0 bases at J, with 12 bases between. Germline values: CDR1 SGDLS, CDR2 YYNGEE. This CDR3 has 15 residues. Looking up the rest from reference TRBV9 and TRBJ2-3 gives the full variable domain: DSGVTQTPKHLITATGQRVTLRCSPRSGDLSVYWYQQSLDQGLQFLIQYYNGEERAKGNILERFSAQQFPDLHSELNLSSLELGDSALYFCASSLSSLSTDTQYFGPGTRLTVL.

CDR3 sequence: CASSQDQDYMYGYTF. The DNA of the CDR3 is TGTGCCAGCAGCCAAGATCAGGACTATATGTATGGCTACACCTTC. The chain joins TRBV14 to TRBJ1-2; D ambiguous. Germline-derived CDR1 and CDR2 are SGHDN and FVKESK. The CDR3 loop spans 15 amino acids. With 0 bases removed from V and 5 bases from J, the gap between germline ends came to 13 bases.

V gene TRBV11-3 combines with J gene TRBJ2-7; possible D gene TRBD1, 6 bases. Looked up from germline, CDR1 is SGHNT and CDR2 is YENEEA. This CDR3 has 13 residues. The V and J ends lost 5 bases and 3 bases respectively, with 11 bases between them. The CDR3 reads CASSRTGLYEQYF. Written as DNA, the CDR3 is TGTGCCAGCAGCCGAACAGGGCTCTACGAGCAGTACTTC.

The chain employs TRBV27 and TRBJ2-5, with 10 bases that match TRBD1. This CDR3 has 20 residues. In germline, CDR1 is MNHEY, CDR2 SMNVEV (reference sequence). J gave up 1 base and V 7 bases, and 21 bases lay outside the gene matches. CDR3 sequence (DNA): TGTGCCAGCATCACGCCCGGGACAGGGGAGGGTATGGCCCCCCAAGAGACCCAGTACTTC. It encodes CASITPGTGEGMAPQETQYF.

This clone appeared a few times. The chain carries TRBV5-4 and TRBJ1-5; a weak D match, TRBD1 (5 bases). There are 14 residues in the CDR3. V lost 0 bases to trimming and J lost 6 bases, with 10 bases between them. Germline loops: CDR1 SGHNT, CDR2 YYREEE (reference sequence). The chain's CDR3 is CASSLAGGSQPQHF. Here the CDR3 DNA reads TGTGCCAGCAGCTTGGCCGGGGGATCTCAGCCCCAGCATTTT.

The chain uses TRBV5-1 and TRBJ1-1, with 9 bases matching TRBD1. Germline CDR1 SGHRS, CDR2 YFSETQ. This CDR3 contains 16 residues. The V and J ends lost 0 bases and 2 bases, in that order; junction bases with no gene match: 5. The CDR3 loop is CASSLDRGPLNTEAFF. The CDR3 nucleotides are TGCGCCAGCAGCTTGGACAGGGGGCCCCTTAACACTGAAGCTTTCTTT. The whole variable domain, filled in from reference TRBV5-1 and TRBJ1-1, reads KAGVTQTPRYLIKTRGQQVTLSCSPISGHRSVSWYQQTPGQGLQFLFEYFSETQRNKGNFPGRFSGRQFSNSRSEMNVSTLELGDSALYLCASSLDRGPLNTEAFFGQGTRLTVV.

A remark on this clone: Other DNA sequences in the sample encode the same CDR3. V is TRBV9 and J is TRBJ1-4, with D possibly matching TRBD1 (5 bases). The CDR3 contains 15 residues. The ends were cut back, 0 bases at V and 5 bases at J, with 11 bases in the middle. Germline V lookup: CDR1 SGDLS, CDR2 YYNGEE. The CDR3 nucleotides read TGTGCCAGCAGCGTAGGACAGAACACAAATGAAAAACTGTTTTTT. Translating gives CASSVGQNTNEKLFF.

This sequence joins TRBV5-1 and TRBJ2-1, with D perhaps matching TRBD2 (7 bases). The CDR3 spans 13 residues. V lost 4 bases to trimming and J lost 7 bases, with 12 bases between them. Germline V gene sequence: CDR1 SGHRS, CDR2 YFSETQ. In DNA form, the CDR3 reads TGCGCCAGCAGCCCACAGGGAGGGAATGAGCAGTTCTTC. Translated, it gives CASSPQGGNEQFF.

The CDR3 DNA follows: TGTGCCAGCAGCCCGACCCGGGGGGTCGGGGAGCTGTTTTTT. Translating gives CASSPTRGVGELFF. V and J are TRBV7-9 and TRBJ2-2, with 7 positions matching TRBD2. Germline CDR1 reads SEHNR; CDR2 reads FQNEAQ (reference sequence). J gave up 7 bases and V 5 bases, and 7 bases lay outside the gene matches. This CDR3 is built from 14 residues.

The chain has TRBV19 and TRBJ1-2, with no clear D. Deletions cut 7 bases from V and 6 bases from J, with 15 bases between. This CDR3 contains 13 residues. Germline V gene lookup returns CDR1 LNHDA and CDR2 SQIVND (reference sequence). Written as DNA, the CDR3 is TGTGCCAGTAAGAATCGAAGCCGGGATGGCTACACCTTC. It encodes CASKNRSRDGYTF. The entire variable domain, with the rest obtained from reference TRBV19 and TRBJ1-2, is as follows: DGGITQSPKYLFRKEGQNVTLSCEQNLNHDAMYWYRQDPGQGLRLIYYSQIVNDFQKGDIAEGYSVSREKKESFPLTVTSAQKNPTAFYLCASKNRSRDGYTFGSGTRLTVV.

The chain carries TRBV6-5 and TRBJ2-7; 9 positions match TRBD2. V trimming: 2 bases; J trimming: 5 bases; junction bases outside the gene matches: 7. CDR1 is MNHEY, CDR2 SVGAGI, per germline. The CDR3 spans 15 residues. The CDR3 sequence is CASSYGLAGTNEQYF. Written as DNA, the CDR3 is TGTGCCAGCAGTTACGGCCTAGCGGGGACAAACGAGCAGTACTTC.

The CDR3 DNA follows: TGTGCCATCAGTAGGGACAGTAATCAGCCCCAGCATTTT. It codes for CAISRDSNQPQHF. This chain links TRBV10-3 with TRBJ1-5; 7 positions agree with TRBD1. Germline loops: CDR1 ENHRY, CDR2 SYGVKD. The CDR3 has 13 residues. The ends lost 5 bases at V and 4 bases at J; junction bases unmatched: 2.

The rearrangement links TRBV11-2 to TRBJ2-2, with 7 bases identical to TRBD2. This CDR3 is 16 amino acids long. J gave up 5 bases and V 4 bases, and 10 bases lay outside the gene matches. Germline V gene data show CDR1 as SGHAT and CDR2 as FQNNGV. The CDR3 here is CASSSRGGRGTGELFF. CDR3 in DNA: TGTGCCAGCAGCTCGAGGGGCGGGCGGGGGACCGGGGAGCTGTTTTTT. The complete variable domain, with remaining parts taken from reference TRBV11-2 and TRBJ2-2, reads EAGVAQSPRYKIIEKRQSVAFWCNPISGHATLYWYQQILGQGPKLLIQFQNNGVVDDSQLPKDRFSAERLKGVDSTLKIQPAKLEDSAVYLCASSSRGGRGTGELFFGEGSRLTVL.

The rearrangement links TRBV18 to TRBJ1-1; D is unresolved. The CDR3 has 13 amino acids. Trimming removed 6 bases from V and 3 bases from J, with 11 bases in between. The germline CDR1 and CDR2 sequences are KGHSH and LQKENI. In nucleotides, the CDR3 is TGTGCCAGCTCCAGCTCGCAGGACACTGAAGCTTTCTTT. This gives the protein CASSSSQDTEAFF. Variable domain in full (rest from reference TRBV18 and TRBJ1-1): NAGVMQNPRHLVRRRGQEARLRCSPMKGHSHVYWYRQLPEEGLKFMVYLQKENIIDESGMPKERFSAEFPKEGPSILRIQQVVRGDSAAYFCASSSSQDTEAFFGQGTRLTVV.

CDR3 DNA: TGTGCCAGTAGCCCTAATGCGGGCTCCTACGAGCAGTACTTC. This codes for CASSPNAGSYEQYF. The V gene is TRBV19, the J gene TRBJ2-7, with D perhaps TRBD2 (5 bases). Germline V CDR1 and CDR2: LNHDA, SQIVND (reference sequence). V was cut by 6 bases and J by 0 bases, with 12 bases left in between. The CDR3 runs 14 residues.

This chain uses TRBV28 with TRBJ2-7; possibly TRBD2 for D (5 bases). V was trimmed by 6 bases and J by 0 bases, leaving 15 bases between them. The CDR3 consists of 15 residues. Germline CDR1 is MDHEN and CDR2 is SYDVKM. CDR3 loop: CASSFERALSYEQYF. The CDR3 DNA is TGTGCCAGCAGCTTCGAGAGGGCCCTCTCCTACGAGCAGTACTTC.